This TCR beta chain was sequenced during a study of blood T cell repertoires in COVID-19. Overall study: Donors in the United States, Italy and Spain gave samples during acute or convalescent COVID-19.

In the original analysis: Nucleated cell counts were estimated from reference gene primer amplification. The assay was immunoSEQ multiplex PCR, and TCRdb's table has in-frame clones only and misses some. The V and J calls and the clone size are those of that table, but D and trimming were determined from the DNA. This sample yields fewer than 500,000 clones, of which 88% are seen a single time; more than 0.9% belongs to the top ten. Unmatched junction bases numbered 6, after V lost 6 bases and J lost 10 bases. In germline, CDR1 is LNHDA, CDR2 SQIVND (reference sequence). The length of the CDR3 is 14 residues. The table lists this clone with a count of one.

The source is a woman aged 30 to 39 with acute COVID-19. The chain couples TRBV19 to TRBJ1-6; 10 nucleotides match TRBD1. The sample consisted of PBMCs or T cells enriched from blood (not recorded which). CDR3 in amino acids: CASRAGTGVSPLHF. CDR3 DNA sequence: TGTGCCAGTAGAGCCGGGACAGGGGTGTCACCCCTCCACTTT.